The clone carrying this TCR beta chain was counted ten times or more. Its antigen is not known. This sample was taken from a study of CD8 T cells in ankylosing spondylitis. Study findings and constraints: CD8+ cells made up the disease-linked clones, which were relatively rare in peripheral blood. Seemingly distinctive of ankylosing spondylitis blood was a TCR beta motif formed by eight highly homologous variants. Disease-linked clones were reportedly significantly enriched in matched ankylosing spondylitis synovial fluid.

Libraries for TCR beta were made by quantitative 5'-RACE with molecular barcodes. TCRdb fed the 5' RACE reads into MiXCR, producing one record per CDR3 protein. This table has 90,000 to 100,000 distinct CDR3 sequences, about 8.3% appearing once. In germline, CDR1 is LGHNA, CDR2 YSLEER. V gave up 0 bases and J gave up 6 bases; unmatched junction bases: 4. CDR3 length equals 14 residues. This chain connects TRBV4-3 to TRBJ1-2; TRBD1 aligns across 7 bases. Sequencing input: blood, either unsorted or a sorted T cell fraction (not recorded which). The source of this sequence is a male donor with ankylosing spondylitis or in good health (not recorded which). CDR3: CASSQDADRNGYTF. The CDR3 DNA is TGCGCCAGCAGCCAAGATGCGGACAGGAATGGCTACACCTTC.